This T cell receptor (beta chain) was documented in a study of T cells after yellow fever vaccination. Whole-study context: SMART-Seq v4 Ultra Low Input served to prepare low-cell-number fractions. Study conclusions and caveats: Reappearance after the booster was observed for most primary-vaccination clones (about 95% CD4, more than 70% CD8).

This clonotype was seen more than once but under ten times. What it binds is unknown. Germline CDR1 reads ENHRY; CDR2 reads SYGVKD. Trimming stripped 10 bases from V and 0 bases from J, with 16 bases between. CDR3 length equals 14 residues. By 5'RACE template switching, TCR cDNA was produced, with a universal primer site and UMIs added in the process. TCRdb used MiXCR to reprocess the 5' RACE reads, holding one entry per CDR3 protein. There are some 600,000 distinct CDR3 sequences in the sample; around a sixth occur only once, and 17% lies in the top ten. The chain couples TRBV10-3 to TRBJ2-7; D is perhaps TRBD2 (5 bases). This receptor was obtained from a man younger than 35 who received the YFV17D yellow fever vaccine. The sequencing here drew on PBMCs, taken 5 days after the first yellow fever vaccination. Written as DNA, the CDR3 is TGTGCCACCACCCCCGGACTTTACTCCTACGAGCAGTACTTC. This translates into CATTPGLYSYEQYF.